This T cell receptor (beta chain) is from a study of blood T cell repertoires in COVID-19. Study-level information: The study drew acute and convalescent COVID-19 samples from the United States, Italy and Spain. PBMCs, B-cell-depleted T cells, or T cells provided the cDNA or gDNA that made up the material.

Seattle's enrolled individuals joined amid active infection and were then monitored longitudinally. Germline CDR1 reads MNHEY; CDR2 reads SMNVEV (reference sequence). The CDR3 sequence is 17 residues long. Trimming cost V 2 bases and J 6 bases; bases outside gene matches: 12. In the authors' workflow: Amplified reference gene primers provided the basis for estimating nucleated cell counts. Sequencing was performed with immunoSEQ multiplex PCR; in TCRdb, only in-frame clones are kept and a portion is missing. The V and J calls and the clone size are those of that table, but D and trimming were determined from the DNA. The sample lists roughly 240,000 clones, approximately 85% occurring once.

The chain links TRBV27 to TRBJ2-1; 8 bases align to TRBD2. The sequencing sample was made of peripheral blood. The TCR originated in a middle-aged man with COVID-19, enrolled during active disease. The CDR3 region is CASSLNRRGALFNEQFF. CDR3 DNA: TGTGCCAGCAGTTTAAATCGGCGGGGGGCCTTGTTCAATGAGCAGTTCTTC.